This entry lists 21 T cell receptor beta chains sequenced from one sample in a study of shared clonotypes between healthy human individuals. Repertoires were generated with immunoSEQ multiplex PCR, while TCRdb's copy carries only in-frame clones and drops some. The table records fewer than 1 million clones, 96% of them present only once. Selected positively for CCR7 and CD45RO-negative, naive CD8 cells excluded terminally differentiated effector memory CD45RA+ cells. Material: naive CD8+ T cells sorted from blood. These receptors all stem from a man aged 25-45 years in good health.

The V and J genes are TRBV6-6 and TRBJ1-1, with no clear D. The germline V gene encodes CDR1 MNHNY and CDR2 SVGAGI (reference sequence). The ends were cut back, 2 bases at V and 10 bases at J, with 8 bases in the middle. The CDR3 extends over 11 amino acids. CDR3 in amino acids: CASSYSGGAFF. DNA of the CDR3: TGTGCCAGCAGTTACAGTGGAGGAGCTTTCTTT.

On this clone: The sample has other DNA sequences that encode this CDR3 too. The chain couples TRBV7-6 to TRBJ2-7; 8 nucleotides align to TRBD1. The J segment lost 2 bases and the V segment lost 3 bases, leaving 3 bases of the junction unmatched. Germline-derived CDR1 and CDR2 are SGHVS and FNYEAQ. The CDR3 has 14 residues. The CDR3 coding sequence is TGTGCCAGCAGCTTGGCGGGACAGGCCTACGAGCAGTACTTC. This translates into CASSLAGQAYEQYF.

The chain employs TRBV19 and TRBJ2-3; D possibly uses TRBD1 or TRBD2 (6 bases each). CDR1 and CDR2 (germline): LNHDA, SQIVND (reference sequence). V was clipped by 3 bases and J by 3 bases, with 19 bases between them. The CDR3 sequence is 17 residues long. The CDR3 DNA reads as TGTGCCAGTAGTATCAAGTTGGGGGGCGCGGTAACAGATACGCAGTATTTT. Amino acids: CASSIKLGGAVTDTQYF.

The CDR3 nucleotides are TGCGCCAGCAGCTTGGAACCCGGCGACACTGAAGCTTTCTTT. This translates into CASSLEPGDTEAFF. The gene calls are TRBV5-1 and TRBJ1-1; D uncertain. CDR3 size: 14 residues. CDR1 and CDR2 (germline): SGHRS, YFSETQ. Trimming removed 0 bases at V and 3 bases at J, with 9 bases between.

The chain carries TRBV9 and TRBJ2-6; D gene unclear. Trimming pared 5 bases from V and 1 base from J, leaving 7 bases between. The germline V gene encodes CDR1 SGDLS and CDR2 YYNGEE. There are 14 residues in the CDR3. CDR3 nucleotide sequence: TGTGCCAGCAGTCTAGGGTCTGGGGCCAACGTCCTGACTTTC. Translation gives CASSLGSGANVLTF.

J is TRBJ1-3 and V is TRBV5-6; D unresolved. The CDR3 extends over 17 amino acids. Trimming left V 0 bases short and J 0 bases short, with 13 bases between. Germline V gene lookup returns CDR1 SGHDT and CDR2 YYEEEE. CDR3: CASSLAVRETSGNTIYF. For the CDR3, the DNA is TGTGCCAGCAGCTTGGCCGTTAGAGAAACCTCTGGAAACACCATATATTTT.

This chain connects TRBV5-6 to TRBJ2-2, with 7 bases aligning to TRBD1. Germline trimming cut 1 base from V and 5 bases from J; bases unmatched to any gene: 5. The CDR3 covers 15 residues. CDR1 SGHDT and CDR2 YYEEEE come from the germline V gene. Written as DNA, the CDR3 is TGTGCCAGCAGCTTGATAGGGGGCGGGACCGGGGAGCTGTTTTTT. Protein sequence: CASSLIGGGTGELFF.

The DNA for the CDR3 is TGCGCCAGCAACGAGGGAGCCGCTTCAGGAGAGCAGTACTTC. It codes for CASNEGAASGEQYF. The V call is TRBV5-1, the J call TRBJ2-7; possible D gene TRBD2, 5 bases. Germline CDR1 SGHRS, CDR2 YFSETQ. Trimming took 6 bases from V and 7 from J, leaving 20 bases between them. The CDR3 has 14 residues.

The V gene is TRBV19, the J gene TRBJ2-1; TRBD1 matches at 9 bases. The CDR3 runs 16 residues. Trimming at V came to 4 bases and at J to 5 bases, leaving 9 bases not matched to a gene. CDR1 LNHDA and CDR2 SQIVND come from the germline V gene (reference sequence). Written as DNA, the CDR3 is TGTGCCAGTAGTACAGAGGGACAGGGTTTTCACAATGAGCAGTTCTTC. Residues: CASSTEGQGFHNEQFF. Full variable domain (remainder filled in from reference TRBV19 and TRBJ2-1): DGGITQSPKYLFRKEGQNVTLSCEQNLNHDAMYWYRQDPGQGLRLIYYSQIVNDFQKGDIAEGYSVSREKKESFPLTVTSAQKNPTAFYLCASSTEGQGFHNEQFFGPGTRLTVL.

The CDR3 spells CASSLVQGTDTQYF. The CDR3 DNA follows: TGTGCCAGCAGCTTAGTACAGGGCACAGATACGCAGTATTTT. The chain uses TRBV7-9 and TRBJ2-3; D perhaps matches TRBD1 (5 bases). Germline V gives CDR1 SEHNR, CDR2 FQNEAQ (reference sequence). With 1 base removed from V and 1 base from J, the gap between germline ends came to 6 bases. The CDR3 runs to 14 residues.

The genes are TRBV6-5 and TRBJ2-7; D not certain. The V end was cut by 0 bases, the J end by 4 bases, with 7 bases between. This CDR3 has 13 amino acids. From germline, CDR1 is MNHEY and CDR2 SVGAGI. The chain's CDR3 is CASSYSMGYEQYF. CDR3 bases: TGTGCCAGCAGTTACTCGATGGGGTACGAGCAGTACTTC.

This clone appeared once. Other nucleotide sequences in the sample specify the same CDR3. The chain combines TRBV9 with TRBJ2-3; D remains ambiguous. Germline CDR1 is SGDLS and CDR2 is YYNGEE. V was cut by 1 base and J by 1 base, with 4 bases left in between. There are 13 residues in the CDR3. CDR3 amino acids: CASSVYGTDTQYF. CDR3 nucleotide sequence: TGTGCCAGCAGCGTATATGGCACAGATACGCAGTATTTT.

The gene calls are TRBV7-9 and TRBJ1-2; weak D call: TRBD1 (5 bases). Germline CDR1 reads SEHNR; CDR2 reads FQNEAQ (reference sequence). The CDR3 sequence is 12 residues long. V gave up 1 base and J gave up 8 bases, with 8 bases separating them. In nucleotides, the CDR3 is TGTGCCAGCAGCTTAGGGGGCGACGGCTACACCTTC. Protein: CASSLGGDGYTF.

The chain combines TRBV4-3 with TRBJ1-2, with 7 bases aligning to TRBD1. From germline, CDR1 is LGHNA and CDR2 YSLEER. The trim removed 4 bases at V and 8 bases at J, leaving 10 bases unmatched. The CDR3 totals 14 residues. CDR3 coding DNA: TGCGCCAGCAGCCCCAAGAGGGGGCCGAGAGGCTACACCTTC. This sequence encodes CASSPKRGPRGYTF.

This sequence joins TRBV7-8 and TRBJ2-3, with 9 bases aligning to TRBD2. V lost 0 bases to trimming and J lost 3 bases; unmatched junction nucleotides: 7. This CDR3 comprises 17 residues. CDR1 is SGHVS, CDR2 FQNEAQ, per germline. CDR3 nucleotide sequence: TGTGCCAGCAGCTTAGCTACAAGCGGGGGGATGACAGATACGCAGTATTTT. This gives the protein CASSLATSGGMTDTQYF.

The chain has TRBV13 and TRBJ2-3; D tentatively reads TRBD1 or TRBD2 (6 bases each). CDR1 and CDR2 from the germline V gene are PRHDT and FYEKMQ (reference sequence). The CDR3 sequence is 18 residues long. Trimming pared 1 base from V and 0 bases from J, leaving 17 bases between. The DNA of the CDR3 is TGTGCCAGCAGCTTAGAGGGGGGAACCGTAGAAAGCACAGATACGCAGTATTTT. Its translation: CASSLEGGTVESTDTQYF. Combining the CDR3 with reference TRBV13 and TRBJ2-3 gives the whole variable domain AAGVIQSPRHLIKEKRETATLKCYPIPRHDTVYWYQQGPGQDPQFLISFYEKMQSDKGSIPDRFSAQQFSDYHSELNMSSLELGDSALYFCASSLEGGTVESTDTQYFGPGTRLTVL.

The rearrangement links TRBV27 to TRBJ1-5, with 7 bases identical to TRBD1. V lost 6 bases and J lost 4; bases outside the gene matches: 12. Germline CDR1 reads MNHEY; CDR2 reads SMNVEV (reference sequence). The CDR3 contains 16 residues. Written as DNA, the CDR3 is TGTGCCAGCAGCCCCTACCTCGGACAGGTAAATCAGCCCCAGCATTTT. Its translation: CASSPYLGQVNQPQHF.

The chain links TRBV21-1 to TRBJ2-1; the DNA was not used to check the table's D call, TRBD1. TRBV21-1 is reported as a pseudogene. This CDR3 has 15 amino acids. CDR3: CASSEDRSVGNEQFF. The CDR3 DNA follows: TGTGCCAGCAGCGAAGACAGGTCAGTGGGAAATGAGCAGTTCTTC.

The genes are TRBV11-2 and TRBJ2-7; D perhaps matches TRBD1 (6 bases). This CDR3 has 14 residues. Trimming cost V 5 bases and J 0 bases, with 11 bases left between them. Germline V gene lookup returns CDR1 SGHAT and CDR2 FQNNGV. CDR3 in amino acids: CASSHSGVSYEQYF. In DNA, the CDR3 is TGTGCCAGCAGCCATTCAGGGGTCTCCTACGAGCAGTACTTC.

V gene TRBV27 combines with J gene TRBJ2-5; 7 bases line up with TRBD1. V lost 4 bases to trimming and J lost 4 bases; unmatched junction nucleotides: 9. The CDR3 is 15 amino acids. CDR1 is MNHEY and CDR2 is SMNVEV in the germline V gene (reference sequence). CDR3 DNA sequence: TGTGCCAGCAGTTCGGTCCTACAGGGGAGAGAGACCCAGTACTTC. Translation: CASSSVLQGRETQYF.

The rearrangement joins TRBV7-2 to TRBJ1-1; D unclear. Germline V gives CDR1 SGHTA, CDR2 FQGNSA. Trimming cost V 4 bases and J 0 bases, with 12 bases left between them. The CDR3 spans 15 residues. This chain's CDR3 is CASSYDGRMNTEAFF. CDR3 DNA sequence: TGTGCCAGCAGCTACGACGGGAGAATGAACACTGAAGCTTTCTTT.